This T cell receptor (beta chain) is from a study of early T cells in non-severe SARS-CoV-2 infection. This CDR3 region has 15 residues. Trimming stripped 8 bases from V and 0 bases from J, with 14 bases between. TCRdb used MiXCR to reprocess the 5' RACE reads, holding one entry per CDR3 protein. The sample holds some 50,000 distinct CDR3 sequences, 5.4% seen once. The rearrangement links TRBV12-3 or TRBV12-4 to TRBJ2-1; possible D gene TRBD1, 6 bases. This receptor was identified in an adult who was a healthcare worker with PCR-confirmed SARS-CoV-2 infection or an uninfected control (not recorded which). The sample here was whole blood, taken at baseline. The CDR3 is CASLQGLSSYNEQFF. The CDR3 DNA reads TGTGCCAGCCTTCAGGGGTTGAGCTCCTACAATGAGCAGTTCTTC.